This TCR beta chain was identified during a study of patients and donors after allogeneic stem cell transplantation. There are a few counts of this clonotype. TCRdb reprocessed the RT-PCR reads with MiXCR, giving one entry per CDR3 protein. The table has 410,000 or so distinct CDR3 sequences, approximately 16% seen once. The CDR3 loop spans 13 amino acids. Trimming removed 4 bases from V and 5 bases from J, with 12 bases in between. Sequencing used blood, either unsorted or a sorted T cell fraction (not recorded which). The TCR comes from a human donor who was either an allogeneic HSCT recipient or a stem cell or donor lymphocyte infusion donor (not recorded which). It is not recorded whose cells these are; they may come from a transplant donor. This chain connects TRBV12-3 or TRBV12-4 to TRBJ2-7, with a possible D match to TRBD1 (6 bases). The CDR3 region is CASSSRDTHEQYF. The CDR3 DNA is TGTGCCAGCAGTTCCCGGGACACCCACGAGCAGTACTTC.